This passage covers 10 T cell receptor beta chains from one sample sequenced in a study of T cells after yellow fever vaccination. TCRdb independently ran MiXCR on the 5' RACE reads; one entry per CDR3 protein. The sample lists nearly 350,000 distinct CDR3 sequences, roughly 8% occurring once. The specimen comprised PBMCs, sampled about 49 days after the first yellow fever vaccination. These receptors came from a man younger than 35 who received the YFV17D yellow fever vaccine.

The rearrangement uses TRBV7-2 and TRBJ1-2; TRBD1 agrees at 8 bases. V lost 4 bases, J lost 8 bases, and 6 bases stayed unmatched. Germline-derived CDR1 and CDR2 are SGHTA and FQGNSA. This CDR3 has 13 residues. CDR3 DNA sequence: TGTGCCAGCAGCTCGACAGGGGTCAGGGGCTACACCTTC. Its translation: CASSSTGVRGYTF.

The chain carries TRBV5-1 and TRBJ2-4; TRBD1 aligns across 9 bases. Per germline, CDR1 SGHRS and CDR2 YFSETQ. Trimming took 3 bases from V and 10 from J; bases not matched to a gene: 8. The CDR3 is 14 residues long. The CDR3 here is CASSSGVTGGIQYF. The CDR3 nucleotides read TGCGCCAGCAGCTCGGGGGTGACAGGGGGTATTCAGTACTTC.

The chain has TRBV6-5 and TRBJ2-1; D is unresolved. The germline V gene encodes CDR1 MNHEY and CDR2 SVGAGI. The CDR3 sequence is 15 residues long. V was shortened by 4 bases and J by 7 bases, with 17 bases between the two germline ends. The CDR3 spells CASSSVIRSWNEQFF. In DNA form, the CDR3 reads TGTGCCAGCAGTTCCGTAATCAGGTCCTGGAATGAGCAGTTCTTC.

The rearrangement links TRBV12-3 or TRBV12-4 to TRBJ2-3; possible D gene TRBD2, 6 bases. The V gene lost 5 bases and the J gene lost 2 bases, with 17 bases spanning the gap. This CDR3 has 16 residues. The CDR3 region has the DNA TGTGCCAGCAGTGGTAGCCGGGGGTTACCCACAGATACGCAGTATTTT. It codes for CASSGSRGLPTDTQYF.

The chain couples TRBV5-6 to TRBJ2-7, with D perhaps TRBD1 (6 bases). The CDR3 consists of 16 residues. V dropped 2 bases and J dropped 3 bases, with 18 bases sitting between them. Germline lookup yields CDR1 SGHDT and CDR2 YYEEEE. This CDR3 reads CASSFSATGLFYEQYV. The CDR3 DNA sequence: TGTGCCAGCAGCTTCTCTGCCACAGGGCTCTTCTACGAGCAGTACGTC.

V usage is TRBV6-1 and J usage is TRBJ2-1, with TRBD2 identical over 11 bases. The V gene's germline CDR1 is MNHNS and CDR2 SASEGT. The junction had 10 bases not matched to a gene; V was cut back by 6 bases and J by 9 bases. The CDR3 extends over 15 amino acids. The CDR3 DNA sequence: TGTGCCAGCAGCACCCCCGGGACTAGCGGAGTTGAGCAGTTCTTC. Residues: CASSTPGTSGVEQFF.

Regarding this clonotype: Being one base from a much bigger clone, this may be a read error. The V and J genes are TRBV7-2 and TRBJ2-1; possible D gene TRBD2, 5 bases. The germline CDR1 and CDR2 sequences are SGHTA and FQGNSA. The V end was cut by 3 bases, the J end by 4 bases, with 10 bases between. The CDR3 is made up of 14 amino acids. Here the CDR3 DNA reads TGTGCCAGCAGCTTCTCAGGACTGTACAATGAGCAGTTCTTC. Its translation is CASSFSGLYNEQFF.

The V call is TRBV19, the J call TRBJ2-1, with TRBD1 as a possible D gene (6 bases). Germline loops: CDR1 LNHDA, CDR2 SQIVND (reference sequence). This CDR3 region has 13 residues. Trimming took off 3 bases at V and 6 bases at J, with 9 bases between the two ends. This CDR3 is CASSISGVNEQFF. CDR3 nucleotide sequence: TGTGCCAGTAGTATTTCAGGGGTCAATGAGCAGTTCTTC.

This clonotype was picked up many times. The V gene is TRBV4-1, the J gene TRBJ2-7; a weak D match, TRBD2 (5 bases). Germline lookup yields CDR1 MGHRA and CDR2 YSYEKL. V gave up 3 bases and J gave up 4 bases, with 10 bases separating them. The CDR3 extends over 13 amino acids. DNA of the CDR3: TGCGCCAGCAGCCAGGCCGGGATTTACGAGCAGTACTTC. Its protein product is CASSQAGIYEQYF.

This clonotype has a handful of counts. This chain joins TRBV20-1 and TRBJ1-1; 8 bases line up with TRBD1. Germline loops: CDR1 DFQATT, CDR2 SNEGSKA (reference sequence). CDR3 length equals 12 residues. The ends lost 5 bases at V and 4 bases at J; junction bases unmatched: 3. The CDR3 loop reads CSADTGGTEAFF. The CDR3 nucleotides are TGCAGTGCTGACACAGGGGGCACTGAAGCTTTCTTT.